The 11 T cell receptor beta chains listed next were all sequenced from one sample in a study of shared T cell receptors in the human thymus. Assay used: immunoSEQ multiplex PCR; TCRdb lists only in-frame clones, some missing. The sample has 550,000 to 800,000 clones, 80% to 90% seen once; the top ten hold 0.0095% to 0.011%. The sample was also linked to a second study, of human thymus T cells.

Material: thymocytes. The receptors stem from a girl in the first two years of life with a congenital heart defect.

CDR3 amino acids: CASSLVGQVIYGYTF. CDR3 sequence (DNA): TGCGCCAGCAGCTTGGTAGGCCAGGTGATCTATGGCTACACCTTC. V and J are TRBV5-1 and TRBJ1-2; unclear D gene. This CDR3 is 15 amino acids long. In germline, CDR1 is SGHRS, CDR2 YFSETQ. Trimming took off 0 bases at V and 4 bases at J, with 13 bases between the two ends.

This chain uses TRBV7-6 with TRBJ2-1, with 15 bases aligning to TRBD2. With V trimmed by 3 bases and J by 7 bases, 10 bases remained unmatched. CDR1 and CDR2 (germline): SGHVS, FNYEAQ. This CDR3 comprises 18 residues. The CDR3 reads CASSFQGLAGGQRNEQFF. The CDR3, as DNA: TGTGCCAGCAGCTTTCAAGGACTAGCGGGGGGGCAAAGAAATGAGCAGTTCTTC.

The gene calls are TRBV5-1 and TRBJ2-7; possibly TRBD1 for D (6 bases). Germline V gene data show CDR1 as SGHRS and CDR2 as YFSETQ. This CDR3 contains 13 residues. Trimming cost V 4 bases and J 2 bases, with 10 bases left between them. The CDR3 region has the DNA TGCGCCAGCAGCGTTGACAGGACCTACGAGCAGTACTTC. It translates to CASSVDRTYEQYF.

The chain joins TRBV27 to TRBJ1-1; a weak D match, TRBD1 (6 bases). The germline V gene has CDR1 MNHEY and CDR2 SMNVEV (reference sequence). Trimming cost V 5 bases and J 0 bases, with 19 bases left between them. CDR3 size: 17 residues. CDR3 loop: CASSQVGKTGMNTEAFF. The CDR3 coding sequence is TGTGCCAGCAGTCAAGTCGGGAAGACAGGAATGAACACTGAAGCTTTCTTT.

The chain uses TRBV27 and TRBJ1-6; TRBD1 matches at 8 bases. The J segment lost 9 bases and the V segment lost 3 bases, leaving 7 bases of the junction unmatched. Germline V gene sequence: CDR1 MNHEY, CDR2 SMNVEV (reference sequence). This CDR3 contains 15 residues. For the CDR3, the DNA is TGTGCCAGCAGTTTTAATGCAGGGGGCGGTTCACCCCTCCACTTT. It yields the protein CASSFNAGGGSPLHF.

CDR3 DNA sequence: TGTGCCAGCAGCGTAGACGTAGCGGGGGTCCAAGAGACCCAGTACTTC. Its protein product is CASSVDVAGVQETQYF. The V gene is TRBV9, the J gene TRBJ2-5, with TRBD2 identical over 9 bases. Looked up from germline, CDR1 is SGDLS and CDR2 is YYNGEE. The CDR3 covers 16 residues. After removal of 0 bases from V and 1 base from J, the junction contained 4 bases not matched to a gene. Using reference TRBV9 and TRBJ2-5 for the parts outside the CDR3, the full variable domain is DSGVTQTPKHLITATGQRVTLRCSPRSGDLSVYWYQQSLDQGLQFLIQYYNGEERAKGNILERFSAQQFPDLHSELNLSSLELGDSALYFCASSVDVAGVQETQYFGPGTRLLVL.

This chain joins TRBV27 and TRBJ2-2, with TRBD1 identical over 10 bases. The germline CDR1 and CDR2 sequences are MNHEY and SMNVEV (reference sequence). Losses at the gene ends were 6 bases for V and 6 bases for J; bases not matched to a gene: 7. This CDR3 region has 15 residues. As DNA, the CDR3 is TGTGCCAGCAGCCCGGGGACAGGGGAGCCCGGGGAGCTGTTTTTT. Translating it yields CASSPGTGEPGELFF.

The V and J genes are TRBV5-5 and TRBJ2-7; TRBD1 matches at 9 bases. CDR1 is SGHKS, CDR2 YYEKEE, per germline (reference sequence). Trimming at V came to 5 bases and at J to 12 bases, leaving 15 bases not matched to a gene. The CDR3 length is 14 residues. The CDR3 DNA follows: TGTGCCAGCAGATACCGGGACAGGGAACCCAAAAGGTACTTC. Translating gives CASRYRDREPKRYF.

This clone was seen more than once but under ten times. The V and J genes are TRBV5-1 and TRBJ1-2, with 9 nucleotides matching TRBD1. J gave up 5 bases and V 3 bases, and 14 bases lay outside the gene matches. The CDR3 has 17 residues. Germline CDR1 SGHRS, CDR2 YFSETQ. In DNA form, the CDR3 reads TGCGCCAGCAGCTCGCACCGGGACAGGGCACTTGGGTATGGCTACACCTTC. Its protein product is CASSSHRDRALGYGYTF.

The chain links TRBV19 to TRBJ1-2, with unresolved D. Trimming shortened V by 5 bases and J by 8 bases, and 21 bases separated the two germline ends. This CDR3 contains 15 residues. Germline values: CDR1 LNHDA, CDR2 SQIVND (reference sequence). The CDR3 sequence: CASSRPPGLGRGYTF. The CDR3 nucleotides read TGTGCCAGTAGTCGCCCCCCCGGACTTGGAAGGGGCTACACCTTC.

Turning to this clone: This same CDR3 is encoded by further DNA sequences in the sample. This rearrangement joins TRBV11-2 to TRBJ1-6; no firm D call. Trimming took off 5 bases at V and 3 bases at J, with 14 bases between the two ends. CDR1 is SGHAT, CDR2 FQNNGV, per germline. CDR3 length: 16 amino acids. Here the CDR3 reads CASSADTEVYNSPLHF. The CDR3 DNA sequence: TGTGCCAGCAGCGCAGACACTGAAGTCTATAATTCACCCCTCCACTTT. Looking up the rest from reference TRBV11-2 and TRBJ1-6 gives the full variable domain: EAGVAQSPRYKIIEKRQSVAFWCNPISGHATLYWYQQILGQGPKLLIQFQNNGVVDDSQLPKDRFSAERLKGVDSTLKIQPAKLEDSAVYLCASSADTEVYNSPLHFGNGTRLTVT.